A selection of T cell receptor beta chains follows, all from one sample in a study of blood T cell repertoires in COVID-19. Sequencing used immunoSEQ multiplex PCR; TCRdb keeps in-frame clones, though not all of them. The profile covers fewer than 200,000 clones, with 87% appearing a single time and over 0.7% taken by the ten largest. Sequences were obtained from peripheral blood. The receptors here all came from a woman between 18 and 29 years old who had recovered from COVID-19. CDR3s include the opening cysteine and the closing phenylalanine or tryptophan. D genes are given only for firm matches. The size entry is marked missing in some rows and otherwise reads once, few, many or a size class.

TRBJ2-2 TRBV6-2/TRBV6-3 TRBD2 - TGTGCCAGCAGTTTCGTCCAGCGGGAGATTAACACCGGGGAGCTGTTTTTT CASSFVQREINTGELFF
TRBJ2-1 TRBV29-1 - - TGCAGCGCCCTGATCCAGGGCTTCGATGAGCAGTTCTTC CSALIQGFDEQFF
TRBJ1-1 TRBV19 - - TGTGCCACCCTACAAAGGGGGTTGAACACTGAAGCTTTCTTT CATLQRGLNTEAFF
TRBJ1-6 TRBV6-5 TRBD1 - TGTGCCAGCAGCGAGACAGGGGAGAATTCACCCCTCCACTTT CASSETGENSPLHF
TRBJ2-2 TRBV6-5 - - TGTGCCAGCAGTTTCCTAACCGGGGAGCTGTTTTTT CASSFLTGELFF
TRBJ2-1 TRBV19 TRBD2 - TGTGCCAGTAGGAGCGGGGGCACCTACAATGAGCAGTTCTTC CASRSGGTYNEQFF
TRBJ2-3 TRBV10-2 TRBD2 once TGCGCCAGCAGTGAGAGCGAATCCGGGACTACCACAGATACGCAGTATTTT CASSESESGTTTDTQYF
TRBJ2-3 TRBV4-1 TRBD2 - TGCGCCAGCAGCCGACTCCTGGGACTAGCGCACACAGATACGCAGTATTTT CASSRLLGLAHTDTQYF
TRBJ1-6 TRBV29-1 - - TGCAGCACCCGCGCCGGGGATAATTCACCCCTCCACTTT CSTRAGDNSPLHF
TRBJ1-4 TRBV4-1 TRBD1 - TGCGCCAGCAGCCCCCACAGGGGGCAAGGTGAAAAACTGTTTTTT CASSPHRGQGEKLFF
TRBJ1-6 TRBV5-1 TRBD1 - TGCGCCAGCAGACCGGGACAGGGAAGATCACCCCTCCACTTT CASRPGQGRSPLHF
TRBJ2-3 TRBV19 TRBD2 few TGTGCCAGTATAAGAACTAGCGGGAGTACAGATACGCAGTATTTT CASIRTSGSTDTQYF
TRBJ2-2 TRBV4-3 TRBD2 - TGCGCCAGCAGCCAGGGAGGGCCCACCGGGGAGCTGTTTTTT CASSQGGPTGELFF
TRBJ2-3 TRBV24-1 TRBD1 - TGTGCCACCAGTGATCGACGACAGGGATCGGGAGATACGCAGTATTTT CATSDRRQGSGDTQYF
TRBJ1-6 TRBV5-1 - few TGCGCCAGCCAGGACAGCTCGAATTCACCCCTCCACTTT CASQDSSNSPLHF
TRBJ2-3 TRBV4-1 - - TGCGCCAGCAGCCCGCCTCTGAAGGGGTCAGATACGCAGTATTTT CASSPPLKGSDTQYF
TRBJ2-3 TRBV7-3 - - TGTGCCAGCAGCCTCTTAGTACACGGGGGCACAGATACGCAGTATTTT CASSLLVHGGTDTQYF
TRBJ1-5 TRBV7-3 - few TGTGCCAGCAGCTGGGCGAGCAATCAGCCCCAGCATTTT CASSWASNQPQHF
TRBJ2-7 TRBV10-3 - - TGTGCCATCAGTGAGCAGGGGACCTACGAGCAGTACTTC CAISEQGTYEQYF
TRBJ1-2 TRBV6-5 - - TGTGCCAGCAGTTTATCCGGACAGCTCAACTATGGCTACACCTTC CASSLSGQLNYGYTF
TRBJ1-5 TRBV27 TRBD1 - TGTGCCAGCAGCCGGGACAGTAGCAATCAGCCCCAGCATTTT CASSRDSSNQPQHF
TRBJ1-4 TRBV6-6 TRBD1 - TGTGCCAGCCGGGCGACAGGGGTGGGTGAAAAACTGTTTTTT CASRATGVGEKLFF
TRBJ1-2 TRBV29-1 - - TGCAGCGTTGAAGAATCCCTGGGGGCCCATGGCTACACCTTC CSVEESLGAHGYTF
TRBJ2-3 TRBV7-2 - - TGTGCCAGCAGCTTTTCGTCTGTCACAGATACGCAGTATTTT CASSFSSVTDTQYF
TRBJ2-1 TRBV3-1/TRBV3-2 - - TGTGCCAGCAGCCAGGGAAAAGGGGGTACAAGCTCCTACAATGAGCAGTTCTTC CASSQGKGGTSSYNEQFF
TRBJ1-3 TRBV11-3 TRBD1 - TGTGCCAGCAGCGTAACAGGGGCCTCTGGAAACACCATATATTTT CASSVTGASGNTIYF
TRBJ2-3 TRBV25-1 TRBD2 - TGTGCCAGCAGTGATGGACTAGCGGGGGCCCCCCCGCAGTATTTT CASSDGLAGAPPQYF
TRBJ2-3 TRBV4-1 - - TGCGCCAGCAGCCAAGAGGAGCGGTTTACGCAGTATTTT CASSQEERFTQYF
TRBJ2-2 TRBV5-1 - - TGCGCCAGCAGTGCGACAGGCCTTAACACCGGGGAGCTGTTTTTT CASSATGLNTGELFF
TRBJ1-1 TRBV10-1 - few TGCGCCAGCAGTGAGAACGGTAGGGGCACTGAAGCTTTCTTT CASSENGRGTEAFF
TRBJ2-5 TRBV9 TRBD2 - TGTGCCAGCAGCGTAGGGACTAGCGGGAGGGGGCAAGAGACCCAGTACTTC CASSVGTSGRGQETQYF
TRBJ2-1 TRBV4-1 TRBD1 - TGCGCCAGCAGCCACCTGGGACAGGGGTACAATGAGCAGTTCTTC CASSHLGQGYNEQFF
TRBJ2-7 TRBV5-1 - - TGCGCCAGCAGCTTGAACCGTTTGAGCTCCTACGAGCAGTACTTC CASSLNRLSSYEQYF
TRBJ2-1 TRBV15 - - TGTGCCACCAGCAGATCCGATAGTGCCTACAATGAGCAGTTCTTC CATSRSDSAYNEQFF
TRBJ1-3 TRBV7-3 - - TGTGCCAGCAGCTTAACGTCCGGGTCTGGAAACACCATATATTTT CASSLTSGSGNTIYF
TRBJ2-7 TRBV19 - few TGTGCCAGTAGCCCAGGGGCCTCACCCTCCTACGAGCAGTACTTC CASSPGASPSYEQYF
TRBJ2-3 TRBV11-3 TRBD2 - TGTGCCAGCAGAAAGCGGGAGTCAGATACGCAGTATTTT CASRKRESDTQYF
TRBJ2-7 TRBV6-2/TRBV6-3 - - TGTGCCAGCAGTTACTCGAGGTCCAACGAGCAGTACTTC CASSYSRSNEQYF
TRBJ2-1 TRBV18 - - TGTGCCAGTCAAGACAGACTCTACAATGAGCAGTTCTTC CASQDRLYNEQFF
TRBJ2-3 TRBV7-6 - - TGTGCCAGCAGCTCAGGCCTCGGGACATTTCTGGATACGCAGTATTTT CASSSGLGTFLDTQYF
TRBJ2-5 TRBV12-5 - - TGTGCTAGTGGTCCGCCGACAGGAGAGACCCAGTACTTC CASGPPTGETQYF
TRBJ1-4 TRBV10-3 - - TGTGCCACCCGGGGAACTAATGAAAAACTGTTTTTT CATRGTNEKLFF
TRBJ2-1 TRBV9 - once TGTGCCAGCAGCCCCCCCAGCGGCGTCTCCTACAATGAGCAGTTCTTC CASSPPSGVSYNEQFF
TRBJ1-5 TRBV3-1/TRBV3-2 - - TGTGCCAGCAGCCAAGAATTACAGCCCCAGCATTTT CASSQELQPQHF
TRBJ1-2 TRBV5-5 TRBD1 - TGTGCCAGCAGCTTGCGCCCGGGACAGGAGTATGGCTACACCTTC CASSLRPGQEYGYTF
TRBJ2-5 TRBV2 TRBD2 - TGTGCCAGCAGTTGGCGGGAGGGGGAGACCCAGTACTTC CASSWREGETQYF
TRBJ2-2 TRBV7-8 TRBD1 - TGTGCCAGCAGCCTTACAGGGGGCGCGTCCGGGGAGCTGTTTTTT CASSLTGGASGELFF
TRBJ2-7 TRBV7-2 - - TGTGCCAGCAGCCCCTCCCCGTACGAGCAGTACTTC CASSPSPYEQYF
TRBJ2-5 TRBV11-2 TRBD2 once TGTGCCAGCAGCTTAGGACTAGCGGGAGGGCAAGAGACCCAGTACTTC CASSLGLAGGQETQYF
TRBJ1-4 TRBV4-1 TRBD1 - TGCGCCAGCAGCCAAGGGATGGGACAGTTAAATGAAAAACTGTTTTTT CASSQGMGQLNEKLFF
TRBJ1-6 TRBV4-3 TRBD1 - TGCGCCAGCAGCTCCGACAGGGGGAGAAATAATTCACCCCTCCACTTT CASSSDRGRNNSPLHF
TRBJ2-1 TRBV9 TRBD2 - TGTGCCAGCAGCCACCGGGGGACTAGCGGGAGAAGTAACGACAATGAGCAGTTCTTC CASSHRGTSGRSNDNEQFF
TRBJ2-3 TRBV24-1 TRBD1 - TGTGCCACCAGTGACGACAGGGACCGCAGCACAGATACGCAGTATTTT CATSDDRDRSTDTQYF
TRBJ2-2 TRBV7-3 - - TGTGCCAGCACCTCCGGGACTGCCAACACCGGGGAGCTGTTTTTT CASTSGTANTGELFF
TRBJ2-1 TRBV7-3 TRBD2 - TGTGCCAGCAGCTTAAGGCCCAGCGGGACCTACAATGAGCAGTTCTTC CASSLRPSGTYNEQFF